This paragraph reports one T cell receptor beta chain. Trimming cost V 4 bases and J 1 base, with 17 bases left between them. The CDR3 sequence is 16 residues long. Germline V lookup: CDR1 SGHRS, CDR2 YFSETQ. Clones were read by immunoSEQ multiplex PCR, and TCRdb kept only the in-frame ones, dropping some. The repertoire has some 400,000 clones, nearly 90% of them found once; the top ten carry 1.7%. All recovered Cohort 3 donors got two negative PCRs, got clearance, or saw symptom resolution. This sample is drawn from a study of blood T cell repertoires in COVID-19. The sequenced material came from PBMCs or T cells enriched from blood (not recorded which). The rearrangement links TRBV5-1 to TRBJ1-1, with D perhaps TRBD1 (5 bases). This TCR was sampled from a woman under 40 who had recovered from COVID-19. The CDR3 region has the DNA TGCGCCAGCAGCCTTATACCTCAGGGCGGGAACACTGAAGCTTTCTTT. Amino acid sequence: CASSLIPQGGNTEAFF.